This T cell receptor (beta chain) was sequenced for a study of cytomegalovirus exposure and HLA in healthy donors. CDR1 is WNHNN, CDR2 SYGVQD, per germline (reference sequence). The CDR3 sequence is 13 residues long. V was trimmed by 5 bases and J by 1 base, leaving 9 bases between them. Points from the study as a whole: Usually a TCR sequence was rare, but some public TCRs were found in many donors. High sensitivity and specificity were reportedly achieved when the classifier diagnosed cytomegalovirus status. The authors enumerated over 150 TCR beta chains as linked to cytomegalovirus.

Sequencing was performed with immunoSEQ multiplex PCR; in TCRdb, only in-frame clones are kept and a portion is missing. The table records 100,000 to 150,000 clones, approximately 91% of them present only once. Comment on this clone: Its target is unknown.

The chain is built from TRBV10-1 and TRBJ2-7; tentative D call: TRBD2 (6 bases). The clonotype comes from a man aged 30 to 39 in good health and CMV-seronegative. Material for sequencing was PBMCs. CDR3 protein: CASSSGLSYEQYF. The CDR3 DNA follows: TGCGCCAGCAGTAGCGGACTATCCTACGAGCAGTACTTC.